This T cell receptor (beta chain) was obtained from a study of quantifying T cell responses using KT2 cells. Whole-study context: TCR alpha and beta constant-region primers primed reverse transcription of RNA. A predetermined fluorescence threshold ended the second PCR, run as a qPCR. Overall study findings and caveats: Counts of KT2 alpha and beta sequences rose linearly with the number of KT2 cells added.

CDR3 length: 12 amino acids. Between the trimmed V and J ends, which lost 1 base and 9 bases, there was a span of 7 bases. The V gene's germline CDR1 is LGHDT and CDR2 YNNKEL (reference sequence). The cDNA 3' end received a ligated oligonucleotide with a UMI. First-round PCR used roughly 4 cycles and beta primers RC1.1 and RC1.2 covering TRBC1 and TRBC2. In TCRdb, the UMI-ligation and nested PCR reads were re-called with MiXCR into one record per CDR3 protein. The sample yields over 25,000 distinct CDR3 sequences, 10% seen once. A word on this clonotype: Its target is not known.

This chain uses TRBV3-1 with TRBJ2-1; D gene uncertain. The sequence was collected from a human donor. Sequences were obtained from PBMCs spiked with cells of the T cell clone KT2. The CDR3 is CASSQAESEQFF. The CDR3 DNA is TGTGCCAGCAGCCAAGCAGAGTCTGAGCAGTTCTTC.